This record covers a single T cell receptor (beta chain). Clones were sequenced by immunoSEQ multiplex PCR, and TCRdb holds only the in-frame ones, with some missing. The sample has 200,000 to 300,000 clones, roughly 90% seen once; the top ten hold 0.7%. The data were obtained in a study of blood T cell repertoires in COVID-19. Across the whole study: Researchers got acute and convalescent COVID-19 samples from the United States, Italy and Spain.

V shed 0 bases and J 0 bases; nucleotides not matched to a gene: 4. Germline V gene data show CDR1 as SGHRS and CDR2 as YFSETQ. The length of the CDR3 is 17 residues. The V call is TRBV5-1, the J call TRBJ1-1, with TRBD1 matching 11 bases. This receptor was obtained from a human donor in a cohort sampled during active COVID-19. The sample taken for sequencing was peripheral blood. The CDR3 reads CASSLAGTGGMNTEAFF. CDR3 in DNA: TGCGCCAGCAGCTTGGCCGGGACAGGGGGTATGAACACTGAAGCTTTCTTT. Combining the CDR3 with reference TRBV5-1 and TRBJ1-1 gives the whole variable domain KAGVTQTPRYLIKTRGQQVTLSCSPISGHRSVSWYQQTPGQGLQFLFEYFSETQRNKGNFPGRFSGRQFSNSRSEMNVSTLELGDSALYLCASSLAGTGGMNTEAFFGQGTRLTVV.